This T cell receptor (beta chain) was sequenced for a study of blood T cell repertoires in COVID-19. Turning to the study itself: The United States, Italy and Spain supplied acute and convalescent COVID-19 samples.

The CDR3 covers 15 residues. Trimming removed 5 bases from V and 7 bases from J; junction bases left unmatched: 6. The V gene's germline CDR1 is SNHLY and CDR2 FYNNEI. In the authors' workflow: Estimation of nucleated cell counts was performed using reference gene primer amplification. TCRdb's copy holds only in-frame clones and misses some; the assay was immunoSEQ multiplex PCR. V and J calls and clone size are copied from that table; D and trimming were computed from the DNA. The table has 220,000 or so clones, around 83% seen once; the top ten hold approximately 8%. The sequenced sample consisted of peripheral blood. The TCR sequence derives from a woman older than 75 with COVID-19, enrolled during active disease. V gene TRBV2 combines with J gene TRBJ1-6, with 9 bases that match TRBD1. Written as DNA, the CDR3 is TGTGCCAGCAGTAGGACAGGGGCGACGAATTCACCCCTCCACTTT. This translates into CASSRTGATNSPLHF.